This T cell receptor (beta chain) stems from a study of CXCR3-negative and CXCR3-positive naive CD8 T cells. Libraries were UMI-labeled 5' RACE TRB cDNA. TCRdb derives one entry per CDR3 protein from the 5' RACE reads, leaving out DNA. The clone table shows some 48,000 distinct CDR3 sequences, with the ten largest holding about 2.3%. CD45RO-CCR7+CD27+CD95- expression identified naive CD8+ T cells. Looked up from germline, CDR1 is MDHEN and CDR2 is SYDVKM. The CDR3 is 16 amino acids. Points on this clonotype: As yet, its antigen is unknown.

Study-level results: Memory CD8+ cells had much lower diversity, and both naive subsets had comparably high diversity. Similar TRBV-TRBJ gene usage was seen in naive CXCR3-negative and CXCR3-positive cells, but not in memory cells. Naive subsets had comparable surface CD5, so TRB CDR3 properties gauged TCR strength.

The sequencing input was naive CXCR3- CD8+ T cells from blood. Regarding subset: CD45RO-CCR7+CD27+CD95- naive CD8+ T cells lacking CXCR3 (TNR3-). The sequence derives from a human donor in good health. Some clones in this sample may be carry-over from other donors' samples. The chain couples TRBV28 to TRBJ2-2; checking the TCRdb D call of TRBD2 is not possible without DNA. The CDR3 protein is CASSLAGTPNTGELFF.